Here is one TCR beta chain with its context. Its antigen is not yet known. Base-call qualities are not available, and no considerably larger clone is one nucleotide away. The sample comes from a study of vaccination and CD4 T cells after COVID-19 (dated by TCRdb to between 2020 and 2023). About the investigation overall: Six males and four females were included in the convalescent cohort, with two Hispanic individuals, seven Caucasians, two Asians and one multiracial person represented. In control cultures, a CEFX viral epitope pool was used as positive control, an HIV-1 Nef peptide pool was used as negative control, or no peptide was added. Post-COVID blood samples from convalescent patients were collected a median of around 100 days after diagnosis, with a range of roughly 30 to 170 days. The spike-specific CD4+ TCR repertoire was compared before and after mRNA vaccination in approximately 9 COVID-19 convalescent patients and a handful of infection-naive healthy vaccine recipients. Post-vaccine blood samples were collected a median of around 2.5 months after the second vaccine dose, ranging from about 14 to 241 days. The cultures were stimulated with overlapping spike peptide pools from SARS-CoV-2 and from the common cold coronaviruses HCoV-NL63, HCoV-OC43 and HCoV-229E. Participants got two doses of the Pfizer-BioNTech BNT162b2 vaccine (n=8) or two doses of the Moderna mRNA-1273 vaccine (n=2). An earlier paper using these donors assessed, at the TCR clonotype level, memory CD4+ T cell crossreactivity between SARS-CoV-2 and common cold coronavirus spike proteins. Results the study describes overall, beyond this receptor: Of the vaccine-specific clones in convalescent patients, 304 of 307, or nearly all, reacted only to SARS-CoV-2 spike and did not cross-react with common cold coronaviruses. In convalescent patients, a median 86.3% of post-vaccine SARS-CoV-2-reactive clones were detected only after vaccination, and vaccine-specific priming was suggested by this finding. The median count of SARS-CoV-2-reactive clonotypes went up from under 25 after infection to 35 to 40 after vaccination, although the change was not significant. The study included relatively few convalescent patients and did not analyze early timepoints after natural infection.

The CDR3 measures 12 amino acids from cysteine to phenylalanine. Just the 36-base CDR3 DNA is kept, in frame starting at base 1. From V the trimming removes 1 base and from J it removes 7 bases, while the gene matches leave 3 bases of the junction unaccounted for. The germline V gene (reference sequence) specifies DFQATT as CDR1 and SNEGSKA as CDR2. The library relied on PCR. DNA from cultured CD4+ T cells underwent TCR sequencing with the Oncomine TCR Beta short-read assay at the Johns Hopkins FTIC core. The QIAamp micro DNA kit was used to extract genomic DNA from the cultured CD4+ T cells. The Oncomine TCR Beta libraries from cultured CD4+ T cells were pooled using unique dual indexes and then sequenced on an Illumina iSeq 100. The authors processed their data as follows. Non-productive sequences were removed, and CDR3s not starting with C, not ending with F or W, or shorter than 7 amino acids were discarded. The MANAFEST web application was used to identify antigen-specific clonotypes by comparing peptide-stimulated wells against reference wells and other culture wells. Positive clones required FDR below 0.05, an odds ratio above 5, and productive frequency above 0.1% in at least two of three replicate wells. A clonotype was classed as cross-reactive if the clonotype showed significant expansion both in SARS-CoV-2 spike wells and in at least one common cold coronavirus spike condition. Using R version 3.6.1, CDR3 homology was evaluated through Levenshtein distances (stringdist) along with unrooted phylogenetic trees (ape). TCRdb's own reprocessing of the public reads used fastp at Q25 and MiXCR and kept productive beta chains. Entries are consolidated by CDR3 protein sequence, retaining the most common genes and DNA. None of the V and J calls come from the authors' own analysis; TCRdb made them. This sample gives 7,500 to 10,000 distinct CDR3 sequences in total; 28% of them show up just once. The ten largest make up 25% of the sample.

Interpreted using the paper, the treatment or condition label stands for: approximately 11-day PBMC culture with coronavirus spike peptide pools or control peptides (ViraFEST assay). CD4+ T cells from unexposed donors were collected before the COVID-19 pandemic (2011-2018). The ViraFEST assay was used in the study, in which antigen-specific T cells were expanded with peptide pools and expanded clonotypes were subsequently identified by TCR sequencing. Each well held more than 1.5 million PBMCs cultured in IMDM containing roughly 5% human AB serum and approximately 9.6 IU/ml IL-2, with about 9.4 ug/ml peptide pools added. On days 3 and 7, half of the culture medium was replaced with fresh IL-2-containing medium. After approximately 10 days of culture, CD4+ T cells were isolated by negative selection using the EasySep CD4+ T cell isolation kit. Unexposed donor CD4+ T cells were tested for reactivity to SARS-CoV-2 S and N and four common cold coronavirus spike pools, as cell number allowed. PBMCs were separated from whole blood using Ficoll-Paque Plus gradient centrifugation and then either used fresh or cryopreserved at -140C. Culture conditions were generally each tested in triplicate wells. Leukapheresis product for the unexposed donors was purchased commercially.

Input material: CD4+ T cells from blood, cultured in vitro. This receptor chain uses TRBV20-1 and TRBJ2-5, with 7 bases in between that match TRBD1. This clonotype was obtained from a human donor in good health. The CDR3 here reads CSARGDRGTQYF. The nucleotides are TGCAGTGCTAGAGGGGACAGAGGGACCCAGTACTTC.